The 25 T cell receptor beta chains in this list originate from one sample, sequenced in a study of T cells expressing NK-cell markers. TCRdb re-called the 5' RACE reads and shows each CDR3 protein once, DNA omitted. In total, the table holds 550,000 or so distinct CDR3 sequences. The sequenced material came from blood T cells: a sorted CD56 or NKG2C T cell subset, CD4+ or CD8+ T cells, or bulk PBMC T cells (not recorded which). Source of these receptors: a man aged 18 to 29 in good health.

V gene TRBV7-3 combines with J gene TRBJ2-1; TCRdb outputs TRBD2, but without DNA this stays unchecked. The CDR3 has 16 residues. In germline, CDR1 is SGHTA, CDR2 FQGTGA. CDR3 sequence reads: CASNIPGGGRANEQFF.

The V and J genes are TRBV12-3 or TRBV12-4 and TRBJ2-1; the TCRdb call, TRBD2, lacks DNA for checking. The CDR3 totals 13 residues. The CDR3 spells CASSPLAVNEQFF.

The chain uses TRBV28 and TRBJ2-7; TCRdb designates TRBD1, a call that cannot be tested without DNA. The CDR3 is 13 amino acids. Germline-derived CDR1 and CDR2 are MDHEN and SYDVKM. This CDR3 is CASSRTGAWEQYF.

The chain uses TRBV20-1 and TRBJ2-1; the D gene TCRdb calls, TRBD2, cannot be checked with no DNA. Germline-derived CDR1 and CDR2 are DFQATT and SNEGSKA (reference sequence). The CDR3 contains 16 residues. This CDR3 reads CSAPRTSGRGLDEQFF.

The chain employs TRBV5-6 and TRBJ2-5; TCRdb outputs TRBD2, but without DNA this stays unchecked. The CDR3 consists of 16 residues. Germline CDR1 SGHDT, CDR2 YYEEEE. Here the CDR3 reads CASSREGLAGVETQYF.

The rearrangement links TRBV15 to TRBJ1-5. The CDR3 is 15 residues long. The germline CDR1 and CDR2 sequences are LNHNV and YYDKDF (reference sequence). The CDR3 reads CATSRGLGEGQPQHF. The entire variable domain, with the rest obtained from reference TRBV15 and TRBJ1-5, is as follows: DAMVIQNPRYQVTQFGKPVTLSCSQTLNHNVMYWYQQKSSQAPKLLFHYYDKDFNNEADTPDNFQSRRPNTSFCFLDIRSPGLGDTAMYLCATSRGLGEGQPQHFGDGTRLSIL.

The chain employs TRBV6-2 or TRBV6-3 and TRBJ2-2; checking the TCRdb D call of TRBD2 is not possible without DNA. Looked up from germline, CDR1 is MNHEY and CDR2 is SVGEGT. This CDR3 region has 16 residues. CDR3 region: CASSYMGGTNTGELFF.

V is TRBV7-9 and J is TRBJ2-5; TCRdb's D call of TRBD1 is untestable without DNA. From germline, CDR1 is SEHNR and CDR2 FQNEAQ (reference sequence). The CDR3 sequence is 16 residues long. CDR3: CASTQKGDLAVETQYF.

The chain combines TRBV12-3 or TRBV12-4 with TRBJ2-5. There are 14 residues in the CDR3. CDR3 sequence: CASSLGIIQETQYF.

The rearrangement joins TRBV4-2 to TRBJ2-1; without DNA, the TCRdb call of TRBD2 cannot be checked. The germline V gene encodes CDR1 LGHNA and CDR2 YNFKEQ. This CDR3 contains 17 residues. The CDR3 sequence: CASSQVGLSGSRNEQFF.

The rearrangement uses TRBV5-6 and TRBJ2-3; TCRdb proposes TRBD1, but this gene call is untestable without DNA. The CDR3 is 17 amino acids. The germline V gene encodes CDR1 SGHDT and CDR2 YYEEEE. The CDR3 sequence is CASSSLPGQGITDTQYF.

This chain links TRBV19 with TRBJ1-2; checking the TCRdb D call of TRBD1 is not possible without DNA. Germline values: CDR1 LNHDA, CDR2 SQIVND (reference sequence). This CDR3 has 14 residues. The CDR3 sequence: CASLRRDGFYGYTF.

CDR3 sequence reads: CASRGQSPTGELFF. The chain is built from TRBV2 and TRBJ2-2; TCRdb calls TRBD1, which cannot be checked without DNA. The CDR3 is 14 residues long. Germline values: CDR1 SNHLY, CDR2 FYNNEI.

This chain links TRBV7-9 with TRBJ1-4; TCRdb selects TRBD1, and the lack of DNA leaves this call unchecked. The CDR3 is made up of 15 amino acids. Germline V gene data show CDR1 as SEHNR and CDR2 as FQNEAQ (reference sequence). CDR3 in amino acids: CASRPKGYTNEKLFF.

The chain links TRBV27 to TRBJ1-5. The CDR3 is 15 amino acids. CDR1 MNHEY and CDR2 SMNVEV come from the germline V gene (reference sequence). CDR3 protein: CASSLSAGWAQPQHF.

The CDR3 spells CASSGTSGSDEQYF. The V call is TRBV12-3 or TRBV12-4, the J call TRBJ2-7; there is no DNA to check the TCRdb D call of TRBD2. The CDR3 has 14 amino acids.

The rearrangement joins TRBV29-1 to TRBJ2-1; lacking DNA, the TRBD2 call made by TCRdb goes unchecked. Germline CDR1 is SQVTM and CDR2 is ANQGSEA. There are 17 residues in the CDR3. CDR3 amino acids: CSVDRASPNSGYNEQFF.

V usage is TRBV5-1 and J usage is TRBJ1-1; TCRdb's D gene call, TRBD1, goes unchecked for lack of DNA. CDR3 length equals 17 residues. Germline values: CDR1 SGHRS, CDR2 YFSETQ. The CDR3 loop is CASSLGQGSRTNTEAFF.

The chain couples TRBV5-1 to TRBJ2-1; the D gene TCRdb calls, TRBD2, cannot be checked with no DNA. CDR1 SGHRS and CDR2 YFSETQ come from the germline V gene. The CDR3 sequence is 15 residues long. The CDR3 sequence: CASSWGGGPKAEQFF.

J is TRBJ2-3 and V is TRBV5-1. The CDR3 is 15 amino acids. CDR1 and CDR2 (germline): SGHRS, YFSETQ. CDR3 region: CASSLDTQGPDTQYF.

The V gene is TRBV15, the J gene TRBJ2-2. CDR3 length: 15 residues. The V gene's germline CDR1 is LNHNV and CDR2 YYDKDF (reference sequence). The CDR3 region is CATSSVGRNTGELFF.

The rearrangement uses TRBV7-2 and TRBJ2-1; TCRdb picks TRBD2, but there is no DNA to check that call. Germline CDR1 and CDR2: SGHTA and FQGNSA. The CDR3 is 16 residues long. CDR3 sequence: CASSLGLAGPQLEQFF. The full variable domain, its missing parts supplied by reference TRBV7-2 and TRBJ2-1, is GAGVSQSPSNKVTEKGKDVELRCDPISGHTALYWYRQSLGQGLEFLIYFQGNSAPDKSGLPSDRFSAERTGGSVSTLTIQRTQQEDSAVYLCASSLGLAGPQLEQFFGPGTRLTVL.

The chain couples TRBV12-3 or TRBV12-4 to TRBJ1-2; TCRdb calls TRBD1, which cannot be checked without DNA. The CDR3 spans 14 residues. CDR3 region: CASSSTSGMNGYTF.

This chain uses TRBV6-1 with TRBJ1-6; TCRdb gives TRBD1 as the D gene, but with no DNA this cannot be confirmed. Germline CDR1 reads MNHNS; CDR2 reads SASEGT. The CDR3 sequence is 13 residues long. The CDR3 spells CASSELGDSPLHF.

The chain joins TRBV15 to TRBJ2-3; TCRdb's D call, TRBD2, is unchecked because there is no DNA. This CDR3 region has 16 residues. The germline gives CDR1 LNHNV, CDR2 YYDKDF (reference sequence). The CDR3 loop is CATSGAGGPWADTQYF.